This is a list of T cell receptor beta chains from one sample in a study of blood T cell repertoires in COVID-19. Clones were read by immunoSEQ multiplex PCR, and TCRdb kept only the in-frame ones, dropping some. This table holds 250,000 to 300,000 clones, roughly 85% found once. Sequencing input: PBMCs or T cells enriched from blood (not recorded which). The receptors stem from a man between 40 and 49 years old who had been exposed to COVID-19. The CDR3 runs from the conserved cysteine through the conserved F or W. The order of the fields is J gene, clone size, V gene, D gene, CDR3 DNA, CDR3 protein. The D gene is left open where the match is weak. A clone size is listed for some rows: how often the clone was seen (once, few, many), or a class if it is expanded.

TRBJ2-7,-,TRBV2,-,TGTGCCAGCAGTCCAGGCTACGAGCAGTACTTC,CASSPGYEQYF
TRBJ2-1,-,TRBV3-1/TRBV3-2,-,TGTGCCAGCAGCCAAGACTACGGTGAGGGAGGTTTCGCGTTCTTC,CASSQDYGEGGFAFF
TRBJ2-1,-,TRBV11-2,TRBD2,TGTGCCAGCAGCACAAGAGGCGGGAGGGTCGATGAGCAGTTCTTC,CASSTRGGRVDEQFF
TRBJ2-1,-,TRBV27,-,TGTGCCAGCAGTTTACTAGGTTACAATGAGCAGTTCTTC,CASSLLGYNEQFF
TRBJ1-1,-,TRBV2,-,TGTGCCAGCAGTGAACAGGAAGGAAATGAAGCTTTCTTT,CASSEQEGNEAFF
TRBJ1-5,-,TRBV12-5,TRBD1,TGTGCTAGTGGTTTTAGGATTTCGGACAGGGGTATGGTTGGCAATCAGCCCCAGCATTTT,CASGFRISDRGMVGNQPQHF
TRBJ2-1,-,TRBV7-9,TRBD2,TGTGCCAGCACCCTAGACGGGAGGGGGAATGAGCAGTTCTTC,CASTLDGRGNEQFF
TRBJ1-6,few,TRBV5-1,TRBD1,TGCGCCAGCAGCGCCGACGGACAGGCCAATTCACCCCTCCACTTT,CASSADGQANSPLHF
TRBJ2-5,once,TRBV5-1,-,TGCGCCAGCATGGCGGCGCGGAGTCCCGAGACCCAGTACTTC,CASMAARSPETQYF
TRBJ2-1,-,TRBV5-1,TRBD1,TGCGCCAGCAGGGAGACCGGGGACAGCTCCTACAATGAGCAGTTCTTC,CASRETGDSSYNEQFF
TRBJ2-5,many,TRBV10-3,-,TGTGCCATCAGTGAGAGGGCAGGGACTGTCGGGGGGACCCAGTACTTC,CAISERAGTVGGTQYF
TRBJ2-7,-,TRBV9,-,TGTGCCAGCAGCGTAGGGCCAGGACCAGGGTACGAGCAGTACTTC,CASSVGPGPGYEQYF
TRBJ2-7,-,TRBV5-1,-,TGCGCCAGCAGCTCGGACAGCTACGAGCAGTACTTC,CASSSDSYEQYF
TRBJ1-2,-,TRBV14,-,TGTGCCAGCAGCCAAATCGATAGGACAGTGACCTTC,CASSQIDRTVTF
TRBJ2-3,-,TRBV6-5,TRBD2,TGTGCCAGCAGTTCTAGCGGGAGTGGTACGCAGTATTTT,CASSSSGSGTQYF
TRBJ2-7,-,TRBV3-1/TRBV3-2,TRBD2,TGTGCCAGCAGCCCCTCTAGCGGCTACGAGCAGTACTTC,CASSPSSGYEQYF
TRBJ2-7,-,TRBV7-9,-,TGTGCCAGCAGCTCACCGGGGGTCAGCTCCTACGAGCAGTACTTC,CASSSPGVSSYEQYF
TRBJ2-1,-,TRBV7-9,-,TGTGCCAGCAGCCGCGGACTCTACAATGAGCAGTTCTTC,CASSRGLYNEQFF
TRBJ1-5,once,TRBV29-1,-,TGCAGCGCCCGCCGGGGGTTCAATCAGCCCCAGCATTTT,CSARRGFNQPQHF
TRBJ2-7,-,TRBV9,TRBD1,TGTGCCAGCAGCGTCGGGACAGGGAAATCCTACGAGCAGTACTTC,CASSVGTGKSYEQYF
TRBJ2-4,-,TRBV19,TRBD2,TGTGCCAGTATGGCTGTCTGGAAAACTAGCGGGAGGGCCCGTCGGTCCAAAAACATTCAGTACTTC,CASMAVWKTSGRARRSKNIQYF
TRBJ2-2,-,TRBV2,-,TGTGCCAGCAGAGCGGTCAGGACCGGGGAGCTGTTTTTT,CASRAVRTGELFF
TRBJ2-5,-,TRBV12-1,-,TGTGCCAGCAGCCCATCCCCAAACAGGGGTGGCCAAGAGACCCAGTACTTC,CASSPSPNRGGQETQYF
TRBJ1-3,-,TRBV3-1/TRBV3-2,-,TGTGCCAGCAGCCAACCCCCCTCCATATATTTT,CASSQPPSIYF
TRBJ2-5,-,TRBV6-5,TRBD2,TGTGCCAGCAGTTTCCCTGCTAGCGGGGTTGGAGAGACCCAGTACTTC,CASSFPASGVGETQYF